This T cell receptor (beta chain) was obtained from a study of shared clonotypes between healthy human individuals. Study in general: The study drew on a couple of women and a few men aged 18 to 49 as donors. Each donor's CD4 naive and CD4 memory cells filled three plates apiece, CD8 naive two, and CD8 memory one.

Germline V lookup: CDR1 KGHSH, CDR2 LQKENI. The V and J ends lost 6 bases and 6 bases, in that order; junction bases with no gene match: 15. The CDR3 has 16 amino acids. The table lists this clone with a count of one. It was CD45RO-negative cells, positively selected for CCR7, that made up naive CD8 cells, with terminally differentiated effector memory CD45RA+ cells excluded. The assay was run at deep level. Approximately 210 ng DNA, about 30,000 T cell genomes, went into each sorted-subset replicate PCR. Libraries were prepared by immunoSEQ multiplex PCR; TCRdb keeps only in-frame clonotypes and omits some of them. The sample lists hundreds of thousands of clones; 85% to 95% were seen once.

Sequencing was done on a sample of naive CD8+ T cells sorted from blood. The rearrangement uses TRBV18 and TRBJ2-3, with TRBD2 matching 7 bases. The receptor comes from a man aged 25-45 years in good health. This CDR3 is CASSPRLLAETDTQYF. CDR3 coding DNA: TGTGCCAGCTCGCCCAGGCTGCTAGCGGAAACCGATACGCAGTATTTT.